This TCR beta chain came from a study of graft-versus-host responses after intestinal transplantation. General study points: Within the allografts of patients who had graft-donor T cell macrochimerism, graft-versus-host to host-versus-graft clonal ratios were high. Recipient marrow showed GvH clones, some seen first in ileum or blood.

Only in-frame clones appear in the TCRdb table, and some are missing; sequencing was by immunoSEQ multiplex PCR. Here the sample spans about 97,000 clones, 90% to 95% being singletons. Per germline, CDR1 LNHDA and CDR2 SQIVND (reference sequence). This CDR3 has 11 residues. A word on this clone: Its antigen remains unknown.

The TCR originated in a human donor who was the organ donor for an intestinal transplant. The chain is built from TRBV19 and TRBJ1-6; D is possibly TRBD1 (5 bases). The specimen comprised unstimulated CD4+ T cells sorted from spleen or lymph node cells, sampled before transplant. CDR3 sequence reads: CEMEQGPLLHF. DNA for the CDR3: TGTGAAATGGAGCAGGGCCCGCTCCTCCACTTT. The whole variable domain, remainder taken from reference TRBV19 and TRBJ1-6, is DGGITQSPKYLFRKEGQNVTLSCEQNLNHDAMYWYRQDPGQGLRLIYYSQIVNDFQKGDIAEGYSVSREKKESFPLTVTSAQKNPTAFYLCEMEQGPLLHFGNGTRLTVT.